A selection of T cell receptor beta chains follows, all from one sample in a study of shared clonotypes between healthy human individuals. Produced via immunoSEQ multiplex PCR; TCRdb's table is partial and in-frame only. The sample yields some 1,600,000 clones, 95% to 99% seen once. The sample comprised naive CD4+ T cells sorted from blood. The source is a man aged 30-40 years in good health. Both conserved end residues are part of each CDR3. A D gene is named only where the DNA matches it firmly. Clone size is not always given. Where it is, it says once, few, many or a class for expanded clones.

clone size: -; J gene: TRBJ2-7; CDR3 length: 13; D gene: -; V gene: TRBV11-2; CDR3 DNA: TGTGCCAGCAGCTTAGCTAGAACCTACGAGCAGTACTTC; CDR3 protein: CASSLARTYEQYF
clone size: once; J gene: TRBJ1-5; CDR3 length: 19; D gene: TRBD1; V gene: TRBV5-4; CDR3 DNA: TGTGCCAGCAGCGCTAGGGAGGGGGCCGGGGTCTATAGCAATCAGCCCCAGCATTTT; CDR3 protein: CASSAREGAGVYSNQPQHF
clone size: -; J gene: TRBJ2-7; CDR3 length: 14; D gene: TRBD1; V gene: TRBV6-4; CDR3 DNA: TGTGCCAGCGGTTGGGGACAGGTGTCCCACGAGCAGTACTTC; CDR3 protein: CASGWGQVSHEQYF
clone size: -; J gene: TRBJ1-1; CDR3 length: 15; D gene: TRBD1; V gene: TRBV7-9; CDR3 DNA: TGTGCCAGCAGCTTAAGGTCTCAGGGGGGCACTGAAGCTTTCTTT; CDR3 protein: CASSLRSQGGTEAFF
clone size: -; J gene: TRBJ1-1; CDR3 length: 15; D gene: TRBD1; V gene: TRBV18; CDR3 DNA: TGTGCCAGCTCACCACAAAGACAGGGCTCTACTGAAGCTTTCTTT; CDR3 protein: CASSPQRQGSTEAFF
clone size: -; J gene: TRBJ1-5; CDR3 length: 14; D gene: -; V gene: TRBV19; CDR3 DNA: TGTGCCAGTAGAGGGGAGGGTTACAATCAGCCCCAGCATTTT; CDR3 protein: CASRGEGYNQPQHF
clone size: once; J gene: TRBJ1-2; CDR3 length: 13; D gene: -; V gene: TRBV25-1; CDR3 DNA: TGTGCCAGCAGTGATGTACAGGATCATGGCTACACCTTC; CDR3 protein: CASSDVQDHGYTF
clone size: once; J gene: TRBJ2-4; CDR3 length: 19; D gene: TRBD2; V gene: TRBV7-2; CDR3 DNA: TGTGCCAGCAGCCAAACGACGGGACTAGCGGGGTCAGTCAAAAACATTCAGTACTTC; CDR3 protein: CASSQTTGLAGSVKNIQYF
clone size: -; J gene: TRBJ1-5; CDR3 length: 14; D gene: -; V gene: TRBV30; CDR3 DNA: TGTGCCTGGAGTGTACCTTGGGGGGATCAGCCCCAGCATTTT; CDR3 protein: CAWSVPWGDQPQHF
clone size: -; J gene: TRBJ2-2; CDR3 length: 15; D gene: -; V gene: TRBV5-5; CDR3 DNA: TGTGCCAGCAGCGCAGGGGTTCGAGACACCGGGGAGCTGTTTTTT; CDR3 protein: CASSAGVRDTGELFF
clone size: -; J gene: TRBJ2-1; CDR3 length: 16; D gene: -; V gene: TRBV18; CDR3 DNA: TGTGCCAGCTCACCACCGAAAATTTGGGGGTACAATGAGCAGTTCTTC; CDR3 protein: CASSPPKIWGYNEQFF
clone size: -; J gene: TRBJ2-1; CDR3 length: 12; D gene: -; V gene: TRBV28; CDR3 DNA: TGTGCCAGCAGAACCCCAGAGAATGAGCAGTTCTTC; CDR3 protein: CASRTPENEQFF
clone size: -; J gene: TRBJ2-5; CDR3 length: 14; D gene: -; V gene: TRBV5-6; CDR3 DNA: TGTGCCAGCAGCTTGGCGGGGACCCTAGAGACCCAGTACTTC; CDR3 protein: CASSLAGTLETQYF
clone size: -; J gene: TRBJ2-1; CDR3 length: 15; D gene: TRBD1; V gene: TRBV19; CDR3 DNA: TGTGCCAGTAGTACCCGGACAGGGGTCTACAATGAGCAGTTCTTC; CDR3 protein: CASSTRTGVYNEQFF
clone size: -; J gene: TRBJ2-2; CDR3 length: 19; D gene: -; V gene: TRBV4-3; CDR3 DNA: TGCGCCAGCAGCCAAGAGCCAAGATTGGGGGGCGAGAACGCCGGGGAGCTGTTTTTT; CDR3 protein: CASSQEPRLGGENAGELFF
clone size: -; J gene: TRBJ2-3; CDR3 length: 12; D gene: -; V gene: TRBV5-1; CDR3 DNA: TGCGCCAGCAGCTTGGTTTCAGATACGCAGTATTTT; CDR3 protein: CASSLVSDTQYF
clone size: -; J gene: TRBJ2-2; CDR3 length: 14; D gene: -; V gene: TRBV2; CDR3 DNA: TGTGCCAGCAGGATAGACAGGAACACCGGGGAGCTGTTTTTT; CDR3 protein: CASRIDRNTGELFF
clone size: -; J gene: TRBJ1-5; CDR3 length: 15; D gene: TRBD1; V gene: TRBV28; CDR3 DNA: TGTGCCAGCAGTGCCCCCAGGGGGACAAGTCAGCCCCAGCATTTT; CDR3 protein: CASSAPRGTSQPQHF
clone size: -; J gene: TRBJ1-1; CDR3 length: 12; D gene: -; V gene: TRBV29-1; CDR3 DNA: TGCAGCGTTGTAGGGGAGCCGGGGGGAGCTTTCTTT; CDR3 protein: CSVVGEPGGAFF
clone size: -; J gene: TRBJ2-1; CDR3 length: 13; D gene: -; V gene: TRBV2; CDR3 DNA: TGTGCCAGCAGTAACGACAGAACCAATGAGCAGTTCTTC; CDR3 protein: CASSNDRTNEQFF
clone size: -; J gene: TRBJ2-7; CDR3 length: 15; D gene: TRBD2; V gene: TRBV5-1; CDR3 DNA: TGCGCCAGCAGCTTGGCAGCGGGATCAGAGAACGAGCAGTACTTC; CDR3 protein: CASSLAAGSENEQYF
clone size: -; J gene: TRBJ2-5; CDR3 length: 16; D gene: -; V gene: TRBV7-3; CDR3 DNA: TGTGCCAGCAGCTTAACGAGGGCTAGCGTTCAAAAGACCCAGTACTTC; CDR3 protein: CASSLTRASVQKTQYF
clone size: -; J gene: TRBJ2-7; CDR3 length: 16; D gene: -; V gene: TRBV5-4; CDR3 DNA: TGTGCCAGCAGCCCCCCGGGACGGGGGTACACCTACGAGCAGTACTTC; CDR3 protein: CASSPPGRGYTYEQYF
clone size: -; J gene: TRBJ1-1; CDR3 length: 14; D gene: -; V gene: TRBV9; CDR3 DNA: TGTGCCAGCAGCACTAAATGGGGAGGCACTGAAGCTTTCTTT; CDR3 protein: CASSTKWGGTEAFF
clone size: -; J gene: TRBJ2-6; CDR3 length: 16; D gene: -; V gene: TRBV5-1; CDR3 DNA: TGCGCCAGCAGCTTGGGCGTCGGCTCTGGGGCCAACGTCCTGACTTTC; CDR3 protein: CASSLGVGSGANVLTF
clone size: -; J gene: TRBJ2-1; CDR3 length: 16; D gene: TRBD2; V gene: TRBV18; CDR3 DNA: TGTGCCAGCTCACCGGGAAGTAGCGGGAGGGCCGGTGAGCAGTTCTTC; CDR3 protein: CASSPGSSGRAGEQFF